This T cell receptor (beta chain) originates from a study of blood T cell repertoires in COVID-19 (dated by TCRdb to about 2020). For the study in its entirety: Collaborator samples came from the United States, Italy and Spain and covered acute and convalescent phases of COVID-19. The prospective study material was composed of cDNA or gDNA derived from T cells, B-cell-depleted T cells, or PBMCs. The dataset comprised deeply sampled blood TCRbeta repertoires from subjects exposed to, actively infected with, or recovered from COVID-19. The repertoires were made available in a free public database intended to serve as a resource for research on the immune response to SARS-CoV-2. Samples came from the ongoing ImmuneRACE study (first 160 participants) plus 1,254 subjects from 6 global collaborators. Nearly every sample came with metadata listing a de-identified subject ID, COVID-19 status, age in years and sex. Where HLA class I and class II types were available, the types were taken from metadata supplied by the sample provider, not from assay-based typing. General conclusions and limits of the study: The amount of clinical and demographic metadata varied by source and participant and was provided uncurated.

The collaborating institutions used their own protocols to collect whole blood in K2EDTA tubes. For TCRbeta analysis, collaborator samples were shipped as frozen whole blood, as isolated PBMCs, or as DNA extracted from either sample type. Germline trimming: 0 bases from V, 7 bases from J; junction bases outside gene matches: 14. The germline V gene encodes CDR1 SGHRS and CDR2 YFSETQ. CDR3 length: 20 amino acids, cysteine to phenylalanine. Just CDR3 DNA is preserved here, 60 bases in frame from base 1. TCRbeta CDR3 regions were amplified from genomic DNA by means of the immunoSEQ Assay, a bias-controlled multiplex PCR. In the paper's pipeline: Within the assay, amplification of reference gene primers was used to estimate how many nucleated cells each sample contained. Sequence reads were collapsed and filtered to measure the absolute abundance of every unique TCRbeta CDR3 rearrangement. For each sample, productive Simpson clonality was calculated as the square root of Simpson's diversity index over productive rearrangements. Drawn from immuneACCESS, this table holds only the in-frame rearrangements with V and J called that TCRdb kept. Clones are partly lost; checked studies trace under half to an unresolved V gene and leave the rest unexplained. V, J and clone size derive from that table, while D and trimming were established from the DNA sequence. The sample table shows 200,000 to 300,000 clones, and roughly 80% are seen once. About 3.2% of the sample lies in the top ten.

A note on this clone: What this receptor recognizes is not known. Base-call qualities are not available, and no considerably larger clone is one nucleotide away.

The rearrangement joined TRBV5-1 to TRBJ2-1, and 15 junction bases match TRBD2. This clonotype was sampled from a young woman with acute or convalescent COVID-19. Source material: peripheral blood. The DNA is as follows: TGCGCCAGCAGCTTGGCCCGGGGACTAGCGGGAGGCCTCTCCTTTAATGAGCAGTTCTTC. This yields the protein CASSLARGLAGGLSFNEQFF.